This T cell receptor beta chain was sequenced during a study of OX40 agonist ivuxolimab in advanced cancers. As for the study in general: Partial responses occurred in three patients (one hepatocellular carcinoma, two cutaneous melanoma).

General study findings and limits: At 0.1 to 3.0 mg/kg and by week 6, clonal expansion occurred in CD4+ and CD8+ blood T cells.

The investigators sampled blood at baseline, at cycle 4 day 1, and at cycle 7 day 1. Germline V gene sequence: CDR1 SGDLS, CDR2 YYNGEE. V was clipped by 4 bases and J by 2 bases, with 12 bases between them. The CDR3 spans 14 residues. Repertoires were generated with immunoSEQ multiplex PCR, while TCRdb's copy carries only in-frame clones and drops some. The sample lists about 80,000 clones, 94% occurring once. For this clone: Its antigen is currently unknown.

The TCR originated in an adult with an advanced solid tumor such as melanoma, head and neck, liver or kidney cancer. The starting material was CD4+ or CD8+ T cells sorted from blood, obtained in a trial of the OX40 agonist ivuxolimab. The rearrangement joins TRBV9 to TRBJ1-1; D unclear. The CDR3: CASSRDADNTEAFF. CDR3 DNA: TGTGCCAGCAGCCGCGACGCAGACAACACTGAAGCTTTCTTT.